Shown below are 32 T cell receptor beta chains from a single sample sequenced in a study of early T cells in non-severe SARS-CoV-2 infection. TCRdb analysed the 5' RACE reads with MiXCR anew, one entry per CDR3 protein. The sample holds tens of thousands of distinct CDR3 sequences, around 4.6% seen once. The specimen was whole blood. The receptor set was obtained from an adult who was a healthcare worker with PCR-confirmed SARS-CoV-2 infection or an uninfected control (not recorded which).

This clonotype has a handful of counts. The chain is built from TRBV6-2 or TRBV6-3 and TRBJ2-1; unclear D gene. The V gene lost 2 bases and the J gene lost 12 bases, with 14 bases spanning the gap. Germline loops: CDR1 MNHEY, CDR2 SVGEGT. CDR3 size: 13 residues. DNA for the CDR3: TGTGCCAGCAGTTACACTGAGGAGACCGGGCAGTTCTTC. It codes for CASSYTEETGQFF.

This clonotype was seen at least ten times. This sequence joins TRBV4-1 and TRBJ2-2; D unresolved. The V end lost 1 base, the J end lost 3 bases, and 12 bases lay between the germline ends. Germline values: CDR1 MGHRA, CDR2 YSYEKL. The CDR3 is 16 residues long. The CDR3 loop reads CASSQVGPADTGELFF. CDR3 coding DNA: TGCGCCAGCAGCCAAGTGGGCCCGGCGGACACCGGGGAGCTGTTTTTT.

This clonotype was seen a handful of times. The chain combines TRBV7-2 with TRBJ1-4; D unclear. V lost 5 bases to trimming and J lost 8 bases, with 15 bases between them. The CDR3 has 14 amino acids. The germline V gene encodes CDR1 SGHTA and CDR2 FQGNSA. For the CDR3, the DNA is TGTGCCAGCAGCCCCGACTCCACCTGGGAAAAACTGTTTTTT. Translating it yields CASSPDSTWEKLFF. Filled out from reference TRBV7-2 and TRBJ1-4, the complete variable domain reads GAGVSQSPSNKVTEKGKDVELRCDPISGHTALYWYRQSLGQGLEFLIYFQGNSAPDKSGLPSDRFSAERTGGSVSTLTIQRTQQEDSAVYLCASSPDSTWEKLFFGSGTQLSVL.

This clonotype was detected many times. The rearrangement joins TRBV6-5 to TRBJ2-7, with D unresolved. The V gene's germline CDR1 is MNHEY and CDR2 SVGAGI. The CDR3 sequence is 11 residues long. The V end lost 7 bases, the J end lost 3 bases, and 7 bases lay between the germline ends. The CDR3 bases are TGTGCCAGCATGGTGGGCTACGAGCAGTACTTC. Protein sequence: CASMVGYEQYF.

This clonotype was found a few times. The CDR3 here is CSCGGAYEQYF. In DNA, the CDR3 is TGCAGCTGCGGGGGGGCTTACGAGCAGTACTTC. The gene calls are TRBV29-1 and TRBJ2-7; TRBD2 matches at 9 bases. V was clipped by 8 bases and J by 4 bases; unmatched bases: 3. This CDR3 has 11 amino acids. Germline V gene data show CDR1 as SQVTM and CDR2 as ANQGSEA.

The table lists this clonotype with many counts. This rearrangement joins TRBV11-3 to TRBJ2-2; TRBD1 might be the D (5 bases). The CDR3 consists of 16 residues. V was shortened by 4 bases and J by 0 bases, with 12 bases between the two germline ends. CDR1 is SGHNT, CDR2 YENEEA, per germline. DNA for the CDR3: TGTGCCAGCAGCTCAGGGATCCCGCCGAACACCGGGGAGCTGTTTTTT. This encodes CASSSGIPPNTGELFF.

This clonotype was counted ten times or more. Since a much larger clone is just one base distant, this may be a read error. The chain has TRBV11-3 and TRBJ1-1, with a possible D match to TRBD1 (6 bases). V dropped 5 bases and J dropped 3 bases, with 16 bases sitting between them. The CDR3 sequence is 15 residues long. CDR1 SGHNT and CDR2 YENEEA come from the germline V gene. For the CDR3, the DNA is TGTGCCAGCAGCCGGGGAGGGGGTACGGACACTGAAGCTTTCTTT. Residues: CASSRGGGTDTEAFF.

This clonotype was counted ten times or more. The chain couples TRBV3-1 to TRBJ1-1, with D unclear. Trimming removed 0 bases from V and 3 bases from J, with 11 bases in between. The germline CDR1 and CDR2 sequences are LGHDT and YNNKEL (reference sequence). The CDR3 consists of 15 residues. The CDR3 here is CASSQERFTDTEAFF. CDR3 coding DNA: TGTGCCAGCAGCCAAGAAAGGTTTACGGACACTGAAGCTTTCTTT.

This chain links TRBV29-1 with TRBJ1-1, with D hard to call. The CDR3 is 13 amino acids. V was shortened by 0 bases and J by 3 bases, with 8 bases between the two germline ends. CDR1 and CDR2 (germline): SQVTM, ANQGSEA. The CDR3 loop is CSVEDSLHTEAFF. CDR3 sequence (DNA): TGCAGCGTTGAAGACTCCCTACACACTGAAGCTTTCTTT.

This clonotype has only a few counts. The V call is TRBV7-3, the J call TRBJ2-2, with 7 bases that match TRBD2. The V gene end was trimmed by 5 bases and the J gene end by 4 bases; junction bases not matched to a gene: 7. The germline V gene encodes CDR1 SGHTA and CDR2 FQGTGA. CDR3 length equals 15 residues. CDR3 in DNA: TGTGCCAGCAGCCCAACTAGCGCGGGCACCGGGGAGCTGTTTTTT. Protein sequence: CASSPTSAGTGELFF. Full variable domain (missing parts from reference TRBV7-3 and TRBJ2-2): GAGVSQTPSNKVTEKGKYVELRCDPISGHTALYWYRQSLGQGPEFLIYFQGTGAADDSGLPNDRFFAVRPEGSVSTLKIQRTERGDSAVYLCASSPTSAGTGELFFGEGSRLTVL.

This rearrangement joins TRBV5-1 to TRBJ2-5, with TRBD2 identical over 12 bases. Trimming cost V 4 bases and J 5 bases; bases outside gene matches: 3. Germline V CDR1 and CDR2: SGHRS, YFSETQ. The CDR3 contains 14 residues. Here the CDR3 DNA reads TGCGCCAGCAGCCAAGGACTAGCGGGGGAGACCCAGTACTTC. This translates into CASSQGLAGETQYF.

This clonotype appeared many times. The chain has TRBV12-3 or TRBV12-4 and TRBJ1-2, with D possibly matching TRBD1 (5 bases). V lost 2 bases, J lost 4 bases, and 11 bases lay in between. CDR3 length: 14 residues. The chain's CDR3 is CASSLRDGSYGYTF. The CDR3 DNA follows: TGTGCCAGCAGTTTACGGGACGGTTCCTATGGCTACACCTTC.

This clonotype was picked up many times. The V gene is TRBV27, the J gene TRBJ2-5; 8 bases map to TRBD2. J gave up 5 bases and V 4 bases, and 6 bases lay outside the gene matches. Germline CDR1 and CDR2: MNHEY and SMNVEV (reference sequence). This CDR3 has 14 residues. In nucleotides, the CDR3 is TGTGCCAGCAGTTCCGGGACTAGGCCGGAGACCCAGTACTTC. Translated: CASSSGTRPETQYF.

This clonotype was recorded many times. This chain uses TRBV27 with TRBJ2-1; D tentatively fits TRBD1 or TRBD2 (5 bases each). The germline CDR1 and CDR2 sequences are MNHEY and SMNVEV (reference sequence). This CDR3 spans 13 amino acids. V lost 0 bases and J lost 15, with 15 bases in between. The CDR3 here is CASSLSDLGRAFF. The CDR3 DNA reads as TGTGCCAGCAGTTTATCGGATCTGGGGCGGGCGTTCTTC.

At least ten counts were recorded for this clonotype. The CDR3 coding sequence is TGCGCCAGCAACAGGGGCACAGATACGCAGTATTTT. Its protein is CASNRGTDTQYF. This chain uses TRBV5-1 with TRBJ2-3, with D perhaps TRBD1 (6 bases). The CDR3 spans 12 residues. Germline V gives CDR1 SGHRS, CDR2 YFSETQ. Trimming pared 6 bases from V and 1 base from J, leaving 6 bases between.

This clonotype showed up many times. The J gene is TRBJ2-7, the V gene TRBV19; a weak D match, TRBD2 (6 bases). The V end lost 6 bases, the J end lost 3 bases, and 9 bases lay between the germline ends. The V gene's germline CDR1 is LNHDA and CDR2 SQIVND (reference sequence). The CDR3 extends over 12 amino acids. The CDR3 region has the DNA TGTGCCAGTAGATCGGGGGTCTACGAGCAGTACTTC. It yields the protein CASRSGVYEQYF.

This clonotype was detected many times. The chain uses TRBV18 and TRBJ2-6, with unresolved D. The CDR3 consists of 17 residues. CDR1 KGHSH and CDR2 LQKENI come from the germline V gene. V was trimmed by 4 bases and J by 0 bases, leaving 13 bases between them. CDR3 protein: CASSQNILNSGANVLTF. The CDR3 DNA is TGTGCCAGCTCACAAAACATTCTGAACTCTGGGGCCAACGTCCTGACTTTC. Together with reference TRBV18 and TRBJ2-6, the CDR3 gives the full variable domain: NAGVMQNPRHLVRRRGQEARLRCSPMKGHSHVYWYRQLPEEGLKFMVYLQKENIIDESGMPKERFSAEFPKEGPSILRIQQVVRGDSAAYFCASSQNILNSGANVLTFGAGSRLTVL.

This clonotype has more than one count but fewer than ten. The chain carries TRBV6-1 and TRBJ1-5; D not resolved. Germline values: CDR1 MNHNS, CDR2 SASEGT. The CDR3 has 16 residues. Trimming took 0 bases from V and 0 from J, leaving 9 bases between them. The CDR3 sequence is CASSEARTDSNQPQHF. The CDR3 DNA is TGTGCCAGCAGTGAAGCGCGAACAGATAGCAATCAGCCCCAGCATTTT.

This clonotype has only a few counts. The V call is TRBV9, the J call TRBJ1-1; D gene unclear. The CDR3 consists of 15 residues. V was cut by 4 bases and J by 1 base, with 14 bases left in between. The germline V gene encodes CDR1 SGDLS and CDR2 YYNGEE. CDR3 in amino acids: CASSPSPLRNTEAFF. In DNA form, the CDR3 reads TGTGCCAGCAGCCCGTCGCCACTCCGGAACACTGAAGCTTTCTTT.

This clonotype was detected ten times or more. The rearrangement links TRBV7-2 to TRBJ2-2; 8 nucleotides agree with TRBD2. With V trimmed by 1 base and J by 8 bases, 6 bases remained unmatched. This CDR3 is 15 amino acids long. Per germline, CDR1 SGHTA and CDR2 FQGNSA. This chain's CDR3 is CASSLVRGGRGELFF. CDR3 bases: TGTGCCAGCAGCTTAGTACGGGGGGGCCGAGGGGAGCTGTTTTTT. Full variable domain (remainder filled in from reference TRBV7-2 and TRBJ2-2): GAGVSQSPSNKVTEKGKDVELRCDPISGHTALYWYRQSLGQGLEFLIYFQGNSAPDKSGLPSDRFSAERTGGSVSTLTIQRTQQEDSAVYLCASSLVRGGRGELFFGEGSRLTVL.

This clonotype appeared many times. This CDR3 reads CASSTGTSGVLEQYF. CDR3 in DNA: TGTGCCAGCAGTACAGGGACTAGCGGGGTTCTCGAGCAGTACTTC. The rearrangement uses TRBV12-3 or TRBV12-4 and TRBJ2-7, with 13 bases aligning to TRBD2. The CDR3 is made up of 15 amino acids. Trimming at V came to 5 bases and at J to 6 bases, leaving 7 bases not matched to a gene.

Notes on this clonotype: A single base separates this from a much larger clone, so it may be a read error. The V gene is TRBV2, the J gene TRBJ2-3; D possibly uses TRBD1 or TRBD2 (5 bases each). V gave up 8 bases and J gave up 1 base, with 13 bases separating them. CDR3 length equals 14 residues. Germline assignment: CDR1 SNHLY and CDR2 FYNNEI. CDR3 sequence: CASYPEGRTDTQYF. The CDR3, as DNA: TGTGCCAGCTATCCAGAGGGGCGCACAGATACGCAGTATTTT.

This clonotype was observed at least ten times. This sequence joins TRBV3-1 and TRBJ2-7, with D unclear. CDR3 length equals 10 residues. From germline, CDR1 is LGHDT and CDR2 YNNKEL (reference sequence). V shed 8 bases and J shed 3 bases, with 5 bases lying between them. CDR3 sequence reads: CASGSYEQYF. For the CDR3, the DNA is TGTGCCAGCGGCAGCTACGAGCAGTACTTC.

This clonotype came up many times. The chain is built from TRBV7-2 and TRBJ2-1; 12 nucleotides align to TRBD2. CDR3 size: 15 residues. Unmatched junction bases numbered 5, after V lost 2 bases and J lost 9 bases. The germline V gene has CDR1 SGHTA and CDR2 FQGNSA. The DNA of the CDR3 is TGTGCCAGCAGCTTATCTAGCGGGGGGGCACTTGAGCAGTTCTTC. This translates into CASSLSSGGALEQFF.

This clonotype was observed many times. The V call is TRBV15, the J call TRBJ1-5; D gene unclear. Germline CDR1 and CDR2: LNHNV and YYDKDF (reference sequence). V lost 3 bases to trimming and J lost 4 bases, with 4 bases between them. This CDR3 has 12 residues. In nucleotides, the CDR3 is TGTGCCACCAGCAGGGGAAATCAGCCCCAGCATTTT. It yields the protein CATSRGNQPQHF.

In this sample, this clonotype turned up many times. The chain carries TRBV7-8 and TRBJ2-1, with TRBD2 as a possible D gene (5 bases). Germline V gene sequence: CDR1 SGHVS, CDR2 FQNEAQ. The CDR3 runs to 15 residues. Deletions cut 6 bases from V and 0 bases from J, with 12 bases between. CDR3: CASRPLEVSYNEQFF. The DNA of the CDR3 is TGTGCCAGCAGGCCGCTGGAGGTCTCCTACAATGAGCAGTTCTTC.

This clonotype has more than one count but fewer than ten. The chain is built from TRBV6-5 and TRBJ1-4, with D possibly matching TRBD1 (6 bases). The germline CDR1 and CDR2 sequences are MNHEY and SVGAGI. The ends were cut back, 2 bases at V and 7 bases at J, with 11 bases in the middle. This CDR3 region has 14 residues. The CDR3 sequence is CASSYGGRTEKLFF. The CDR3, as DNA: TGTGCCAGCAGTTACGGGGGGCGCACTGAAAAACTGTTTTTT.

The DNA for the CDR3 is TGTGCCAGCAGTTACTACGGGACAGGGAAAAATGAGCAGTTCTTC. Its protein product is CASSYYGTGKNEQFF. The chain employs TRBV6-5 and TRBJ2-1; TRBD1 matches at 9 bases. Germline-derived CDR1 and CDR2 are MNHEY and SVGAGI. The CDR3 has 15 residues. Trimming took 1 base from V and 7 from J; bases not matched to a gene: 5.

Ten or more counts support this clonotype. This chain uses TRBV6-1 with TRBJ2-3; no clear D. V was clipped by 2 bases and J by 4 bases, with 7 bases between them. CDR1 and CDR2 from the germline V gene are MNHNS and SASEGT. The CDR3 spans 13 residues. The CDR3: CASSENSPDTQYF. The CDR3 nucleotides read TGTGCCAGCAGTGAAAACAGTCCAGATACGCAGTATTTT.

This chain connects TRBV7-9 to TRBJ2-2; weak D call: TRBD1 (6 bases). The CDR3 runs 16 residues. Germline V gene lookup returns CDR1 SEHNR and CDR2 FQNEAQ (reference sequence). Trimming stripped 6 bases from V and 2 bases from J, with 16 bases between. CDR3 bases: TGTGCCAGCAGTCCGCTCAGGGGCTTCAACACCGGGGAGCTGTTTTTT. Translation: CASSPLRGFNTGELFF.

This clonotype was found many times. The chain uses TRBV5-4 and TRBJ1-2; D gene unclear. In germline, CDR1 is SGHNT, CDR2 YYREEE (reference sequence). This CDR3 contains 15 residues. Trimming shortened V by 4 bases and J by 4 bases, and 17 bases separated the two germline ends. The CDR3 nucleotides read TGTGCCAGCAGCCTGGGTGGCACGACCTTCTATGGCTACACCTTC. It translates to CASSLGGTTFYGYTF.

Notes on this clonotype: A read error is possible here, since a much larger clone lies one base away. The chain combines TRBV11-2 with TRBJ2-4; D is undetermined. CDR1 and CDR2 (germline): SGHAT, FQNNGV. This CDR3 is 11 amino acids long. This CDR3 reads CVSSPSRIQYF. CDR3 nucleotides: TGTGTCAGCAGCCCCTCCCGCATTCAGTACTTC.